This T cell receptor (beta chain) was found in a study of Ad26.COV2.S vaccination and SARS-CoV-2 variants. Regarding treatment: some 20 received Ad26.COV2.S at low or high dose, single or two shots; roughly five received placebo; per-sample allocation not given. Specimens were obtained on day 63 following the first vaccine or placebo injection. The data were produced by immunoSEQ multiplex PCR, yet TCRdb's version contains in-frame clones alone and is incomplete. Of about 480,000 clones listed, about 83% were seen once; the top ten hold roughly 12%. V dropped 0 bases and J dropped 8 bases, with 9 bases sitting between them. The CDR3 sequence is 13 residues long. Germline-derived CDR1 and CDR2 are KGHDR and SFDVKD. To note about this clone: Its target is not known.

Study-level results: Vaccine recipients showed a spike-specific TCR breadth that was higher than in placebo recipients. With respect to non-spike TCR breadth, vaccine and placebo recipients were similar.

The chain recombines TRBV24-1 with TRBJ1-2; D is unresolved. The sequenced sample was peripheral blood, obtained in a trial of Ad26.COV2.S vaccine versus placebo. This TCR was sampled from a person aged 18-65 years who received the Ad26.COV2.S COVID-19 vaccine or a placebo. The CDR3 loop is CATSDLAVGGYTF. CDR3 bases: TGTGCCACCAGTGATTTGGCCGTCGGGGGCTACACCTTC.